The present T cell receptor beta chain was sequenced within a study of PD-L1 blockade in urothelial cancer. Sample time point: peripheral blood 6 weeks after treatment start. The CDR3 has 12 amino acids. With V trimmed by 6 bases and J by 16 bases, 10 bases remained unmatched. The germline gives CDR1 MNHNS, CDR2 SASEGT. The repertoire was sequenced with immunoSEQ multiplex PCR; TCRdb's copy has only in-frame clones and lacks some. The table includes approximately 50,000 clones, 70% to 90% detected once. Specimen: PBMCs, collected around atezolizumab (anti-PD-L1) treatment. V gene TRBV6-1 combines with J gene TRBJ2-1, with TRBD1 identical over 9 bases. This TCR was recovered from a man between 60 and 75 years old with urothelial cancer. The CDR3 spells CASRVGTGLIFF. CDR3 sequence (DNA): TGTGCCAGCAGAGTCGGGACAGGGCTAATTTTCTTC.